This TCR beta chain was recovered during a study of tumor and adjacent non-tumor tissue in lung cancer. About the research overall: Samples averaged approximately 3.9 million productive TCRbeta reads each. The study, taken as a whole, reports: Tumor TCR diversity, when higher, was linked to shorter survival. TCR diversity was significantly greater in tumor than normal lung tissue. Top 100 clones took a larger repertoire share in normal lung.

RNA was extracted from bulk tissue without any cell sorting. CDR1 is DFQATT, CDR2 SNEGSKA, per germline (reference sequence). The CDR3 totals 12 residues. With respect to this clonotype: Its antigen is undetermined. At one end, the junction sequence differs from germline, possibly due to a read error.

A modified ARM-PCR protocol with three rounds of nested PCR amplified TCRbeta. One entry per CDR3 protein results from TCRdb running MiXCR on the multiplex PCR reads. The table has roughly 81,000 distinct CDR3 sequences, roughly 62% seen once. This sequence joins TRBV20-1 and TRBJ2-7; TRBD1 is a possible D gene (5 bases). Sequencing was done on a sample of lung tumor tissue. The sequence derives from a man aged 65 to 85 with non-small cell lung cancer. The chain's CDR3 is CSAKDFGAGLSF. The CDR3 DNA reads TGCAGTGCGAAAGATTTTGGGGCAGGCCTTAGCTTC.